This TCR beta chain was identified during a study of patients and donors after allogeneic stem cell transplantation. This clonotype was found a few times. TCRdb reprocessed the RT-PCR reads via MiXCR and lists one record per CDR3 protein. Of hundreds of thousands of distinct CDR3 sequences listed, around 16% were seen once; the top ten hold 6% to 8%. This TCR derives from a human donor who was either an allogeneic HSCT recipient or a stem cell or donor lymphocyte infusion donor (not recorded which). It is not recorded whose cells these are; they may come from a transplant donor. Sequenced sample: blood, either unsorted or a sorted T cell fraction (not recorded which).

The CDR3 spells CSSTGETQYF. CDR3 coding DNA: TGCAGCTCAACGGGAGAGACCCAGTACTTC. The rearrangement joins TRBV29-1 to TRBJ2-5, with D hard to call. This CDR3 region has 10 residues. Germline CDR1 and CDR2: SQVTM and ANQGSEA. Trimming stripped 8 bases from V and 4 bases from J, with 8 bases between.